This section outlines one T cell receptor beta chain sequence together with its context. The antigen remains unidentified. The entry originates in a study of cytomegalovirus exposure and HLA in healthy donors. For the study at large: Membership in the Caucasian-associated ancestry cluster was found for 75% to 90% of nearly 400 genotyped donors. Whole-study results and caveats: The study put around 180 TCR beta chains on its list as cytomegalovirus-associated.

Primers included in the PCR were 60 Vbeta and 13 Jbeta primers. Only in-frame clones appear in the TCRdb table, and some are missing; sequencing was by immunoSEQ multiplex PCR. The sample has 45,000 to 70,000 clones, and its top ten clones hold approximately 9.9%. Trimming stripped 2 bases from V and 7 bases from J, with 13 bases between. The CDR3 contains 14 residues. Germline V gene sequence: CDR1 MGHDK, CDR2 SYGVNS. This TCR derives from a woman aged 45-65 years in good health and CMV-seropositive. Sequenced: PBMCs. The chain employs TRBV25-1 and TRBJ2-3; no clear D gene. CDR3 sequence (DNA): TGTGCCAGCAGTGAACAGGCATACACTTATACGCAGTATTTT. Translated, it gives CASSEQAYTYTQYF.